This T cell receptor (beta chain) was sequenced for a study of T cell responses to AZD1222 COVID-19 vaccine. Profiling relied on immunoSEQ multiplex PCR, and the TCRdb table lists in-frame clones only, not all of them. The sample has fewer than 110,000 clones; more than 85% are singletons. This clone appeared once. Its antigen remains unidentified. The same CDR3 arises from other DNA sequences in this sample as well. Trimming removed 7 bases from V and 3 bases from J, with 12 bases in between. The CDR3 extends over 14 amino acids. Germline V CDR1 and CDR2: KGHDR, SFDVKD. Study findings and constraints: Receipt of two AZD1222 doses was followed by a rise in Spike-specific TCR breadth and depth. The donor group comprised mostly white British people and more females; the analysis possibly underestimated clonal diversity. Variant regions that are unmutated are reportedly the target of nearly half of spike-specific TCRs. At baseline, just a handful of AZD1222 recipients tested seropositive.

Sequenced material: peripheral blood, taken on day 0 of AZD1222 vaccination. V and J are TRBV24-1 and TRBJ1-5; tentatively, D is TRBD1 (6 bases). This clonotype was sampled from an adult in good health. The CDR3 nucleotides read TGTGCCACCAGCGAGGGGGTTTCCAATCAGCCCCAGCATTTT. Residues: CATSEGVSNQPQHF.